This entry is about one TCR beta chain. What it binds is not known. Primers for the PCR totalled 60 Vbeta and 13 Jbeta. Profiling relied on immunoSEQ multiplex PCR, and the TCRdb table lists in-frame clones only, not all of them. The sample yields fewer than 150,000 clones, around three quarters seen once. This sample was included in a study of cytomegalovirus exposure and HLA in healthy donors. As for the study in general: Samples from HLA-typed donors yielded some 85 million unique TCRs in an early data release.

There are 15 residues in the CDR3. Losses at the gene ends were 7 bases for V and 2 bases for J; bases not matched to a gene: 9. Germline CDR1 SGHRS, CDR2 YFSETQ. Study-level findings and limits: The study flagged 150 to 200 TCR beta chains as cytomegalovirus-associated. A later analysis associated 15,000 or so TCR beta sequences with HLA alleles at a 0.05 false discovery rate.

Sequenced sample: PBMCs. The receptor was derived from a human donor in good health. The rearrangement links TRBV5-1 to TRBJ1-2; TRBD1 matches 9 bases. The CDR3, as DNA: TGCGCCAGCGGACAGGGGAGATCGACGAACTATGGCTACACCTTC. Amino acid sequence: CASGQGRSTNYGYTF.